This T cell receptor (beta chain) appears in the sequencing data of a study of blood T cells in healthy people across ages. Primers used in a second PCR of about 7 to 12 cycles were a sample-barcoded 5' primer and a J-beta primer mix. From each sample, at least 3 million paired-end reads containing CDR3 were obtained. TCRdb ran MiXCR on the 5' RACE reads and lists one entry per CDR3 protein. This sample has fewer than 700,000 distinct CDR3 sequences, with 40% to 50% found just once. Russia was home to the donors, healthy Caucasian individuals aged about 6 to 100. The V gene end was trimmed by 7 bases and the J gene end by 9 bases; junction bases not matched to a gene: 13. Germline assignment: CDR1 ENHRY and CDR2 SYGVKD. This CDR3 has 16 amino acids.

Sequenced: blood. The genes are TRBV10-3 and TRBJ2-1, with TRBD2 matching 12 bases. This sequence originates from a man older than 75 in good health. The DNA of the CDR3 is TGTGCCATCAACCTCGGGACTAGCGGGCCCGGCAGTGAGCAGTTCTTC. Translation: CAINLGTSGPGSEQFF.